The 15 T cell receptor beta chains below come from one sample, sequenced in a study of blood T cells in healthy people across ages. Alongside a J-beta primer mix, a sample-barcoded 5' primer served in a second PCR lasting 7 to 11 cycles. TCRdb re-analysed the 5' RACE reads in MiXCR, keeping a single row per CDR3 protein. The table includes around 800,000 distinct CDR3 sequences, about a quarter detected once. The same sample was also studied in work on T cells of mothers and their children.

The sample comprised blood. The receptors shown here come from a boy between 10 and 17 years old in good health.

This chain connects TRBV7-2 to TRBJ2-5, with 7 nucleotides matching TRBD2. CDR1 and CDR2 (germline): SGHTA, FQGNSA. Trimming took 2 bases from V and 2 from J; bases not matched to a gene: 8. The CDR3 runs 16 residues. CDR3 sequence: CASSLQSGAPQETQYF. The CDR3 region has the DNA TGTGCCAGCAGCTTACAGAGCGGGGCGCCGCAAGAGACCCAGTACTTC.

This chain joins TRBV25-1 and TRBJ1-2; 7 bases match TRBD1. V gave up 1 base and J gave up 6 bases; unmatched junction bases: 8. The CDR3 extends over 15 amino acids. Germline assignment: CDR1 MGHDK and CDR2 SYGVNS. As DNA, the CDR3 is TGTGCCAGCAGTGAATCCCCCTCGACAGGGCATGGCTACACCTTC. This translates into CASSESPSTGHGYTF.

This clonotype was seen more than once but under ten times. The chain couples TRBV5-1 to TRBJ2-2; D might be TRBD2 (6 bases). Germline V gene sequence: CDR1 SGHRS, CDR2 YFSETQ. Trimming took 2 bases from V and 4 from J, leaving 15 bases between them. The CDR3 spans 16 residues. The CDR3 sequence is CASSFTPGTLTGELFF. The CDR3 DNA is TGCGCCAGCAGCTTCACCCCCGGGACTCTCACCGGGGAGCTGTTTTTT.

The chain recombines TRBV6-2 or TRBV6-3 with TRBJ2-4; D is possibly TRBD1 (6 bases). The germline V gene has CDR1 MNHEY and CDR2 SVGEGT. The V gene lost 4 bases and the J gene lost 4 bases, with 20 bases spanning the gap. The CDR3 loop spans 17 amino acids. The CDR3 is CASSSTTGSRGKNIQYF. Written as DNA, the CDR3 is TGTGCCAGCAGTTCAACAACAGGGTCAAGAGGTAAAAACATTCAGTACTTC.

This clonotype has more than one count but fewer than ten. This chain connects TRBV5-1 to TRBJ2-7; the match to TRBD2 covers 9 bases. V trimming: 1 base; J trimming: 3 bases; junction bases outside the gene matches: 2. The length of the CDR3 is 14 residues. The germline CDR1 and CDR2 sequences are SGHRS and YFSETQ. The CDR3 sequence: CASSLPSGDYEQYF. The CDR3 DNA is TGCGCCAGCAGCTTGCCTAGCGGGGACTACGAGCAGTACTTC. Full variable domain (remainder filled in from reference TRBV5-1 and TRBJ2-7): KAGVTQTPRYLIKTRGQQVTLSCSPISGHRSVSWYQQTPGQGLQFLFEYFSETQRNKGNFPGRFSGRQFSNSRSEMNVSTLELGDSALYLCASSLPSGDYEQYFGPGTRLTVT.

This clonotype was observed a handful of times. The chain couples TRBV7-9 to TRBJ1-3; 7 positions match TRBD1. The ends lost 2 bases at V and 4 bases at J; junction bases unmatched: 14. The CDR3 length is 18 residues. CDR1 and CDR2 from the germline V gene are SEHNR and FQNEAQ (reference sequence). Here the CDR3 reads CASSLPWDSTVRGNTIYF. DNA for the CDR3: TGTGCCAGCAGCTTACCCTGGGACAGTACAGTGCGGGGAAACACCATATATTTT.

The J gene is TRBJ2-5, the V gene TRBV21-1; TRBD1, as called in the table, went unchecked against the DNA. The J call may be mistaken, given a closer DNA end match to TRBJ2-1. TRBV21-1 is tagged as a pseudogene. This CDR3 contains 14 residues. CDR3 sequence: CASIPGQGGNEQFF. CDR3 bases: TGTGCCAGCATCCCGGGACAGGGTGGCAATGAGCAGTTCTTC.

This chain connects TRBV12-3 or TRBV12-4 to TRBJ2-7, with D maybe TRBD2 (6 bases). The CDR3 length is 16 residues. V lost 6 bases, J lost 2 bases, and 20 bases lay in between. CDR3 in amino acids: CASSPGLAPRAYEQYF. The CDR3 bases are TGTGCCAGCAGCCCCGGGCTAGCGCCTCGAGCCTACGAGCAGTACTTC.

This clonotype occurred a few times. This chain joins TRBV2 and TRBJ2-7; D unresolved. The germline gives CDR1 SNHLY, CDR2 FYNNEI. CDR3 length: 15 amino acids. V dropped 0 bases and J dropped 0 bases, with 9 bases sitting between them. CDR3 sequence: CASSEAQGSSYEQYF. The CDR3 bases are TGTGCCAGCAGTGAAGCGCAAGGTAGCTCCTACGAGCAGTACTTC. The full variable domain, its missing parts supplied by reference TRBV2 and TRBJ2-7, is EPEVTQTPSHQVTQMGQEVILRCVPISNHLYFYWYRQILGQKVEFLVSFYNNEISEKSEIFDDQFSVERPDGSNFTLKIRSTKLEDSAMYFCASSEAQGSSYEQYFGPGTRLTVT.

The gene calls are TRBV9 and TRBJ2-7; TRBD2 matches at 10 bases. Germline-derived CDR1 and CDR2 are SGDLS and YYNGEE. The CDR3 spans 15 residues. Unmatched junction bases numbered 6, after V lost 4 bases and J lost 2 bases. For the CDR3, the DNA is TGTGCCAGCAGCCGGGAGCGGGGGGGCGCCTACGAGCAGTACTTC. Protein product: CASSRERGGAYEQYF.

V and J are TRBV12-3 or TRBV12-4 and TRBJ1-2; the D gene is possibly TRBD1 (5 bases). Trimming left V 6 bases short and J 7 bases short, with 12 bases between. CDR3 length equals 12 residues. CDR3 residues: CASRGTWGGYTF. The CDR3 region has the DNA TGTGCCAGCAGGGGGACTTGGGGTGGCTACACCTTC.

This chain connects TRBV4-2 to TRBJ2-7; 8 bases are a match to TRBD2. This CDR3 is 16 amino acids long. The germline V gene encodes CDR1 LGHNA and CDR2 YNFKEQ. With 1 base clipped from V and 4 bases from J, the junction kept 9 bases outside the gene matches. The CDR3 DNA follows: TGTGCCAGCAGCCAAGCCCAGCGGGGGATTCGTTACGAGCAGTACTTC. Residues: CASSQAQRGIRYEQYF.

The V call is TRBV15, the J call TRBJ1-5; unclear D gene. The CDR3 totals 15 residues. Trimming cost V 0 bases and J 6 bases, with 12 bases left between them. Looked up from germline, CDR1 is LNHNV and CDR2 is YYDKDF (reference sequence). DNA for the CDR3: TGTGCCACCAGCAGAGATGAGGGAGGCGGTCAGCCCCAGCATTTT. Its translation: CATSRDEGGGQPQHF.

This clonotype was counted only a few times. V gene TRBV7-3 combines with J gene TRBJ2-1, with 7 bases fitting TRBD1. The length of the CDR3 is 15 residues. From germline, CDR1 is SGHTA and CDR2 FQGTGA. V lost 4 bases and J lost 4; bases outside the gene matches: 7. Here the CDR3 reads CASSSQGLAYNEQFF. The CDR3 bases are TGTGCCAGCAGCTCACAGGGGCTCGCGTACAATGAGCAGTTCTTC.

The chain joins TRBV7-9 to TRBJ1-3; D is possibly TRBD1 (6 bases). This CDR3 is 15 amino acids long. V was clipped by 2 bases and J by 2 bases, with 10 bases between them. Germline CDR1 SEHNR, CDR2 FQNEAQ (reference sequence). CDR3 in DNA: TGTGCCAGCAGCTTAATGGGGGGGCCTGGAAACACCATATATTTT. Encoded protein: CASSLMGGPGNTIYF.